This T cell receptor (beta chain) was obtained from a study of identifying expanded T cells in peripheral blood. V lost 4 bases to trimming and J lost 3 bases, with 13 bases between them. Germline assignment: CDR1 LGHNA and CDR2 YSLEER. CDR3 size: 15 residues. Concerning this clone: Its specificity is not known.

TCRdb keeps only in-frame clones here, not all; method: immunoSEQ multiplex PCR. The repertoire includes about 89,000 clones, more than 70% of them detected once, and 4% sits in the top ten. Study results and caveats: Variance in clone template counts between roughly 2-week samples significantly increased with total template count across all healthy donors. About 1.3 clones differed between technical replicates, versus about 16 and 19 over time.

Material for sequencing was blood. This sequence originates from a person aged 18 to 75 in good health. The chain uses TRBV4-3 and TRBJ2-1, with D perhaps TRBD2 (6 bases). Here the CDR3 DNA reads TGCGCCAGCAGCCCGTCCCGGGACTTCTACAATGAGCAGTTCTTC. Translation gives CASSPSRDFYNEQFF.